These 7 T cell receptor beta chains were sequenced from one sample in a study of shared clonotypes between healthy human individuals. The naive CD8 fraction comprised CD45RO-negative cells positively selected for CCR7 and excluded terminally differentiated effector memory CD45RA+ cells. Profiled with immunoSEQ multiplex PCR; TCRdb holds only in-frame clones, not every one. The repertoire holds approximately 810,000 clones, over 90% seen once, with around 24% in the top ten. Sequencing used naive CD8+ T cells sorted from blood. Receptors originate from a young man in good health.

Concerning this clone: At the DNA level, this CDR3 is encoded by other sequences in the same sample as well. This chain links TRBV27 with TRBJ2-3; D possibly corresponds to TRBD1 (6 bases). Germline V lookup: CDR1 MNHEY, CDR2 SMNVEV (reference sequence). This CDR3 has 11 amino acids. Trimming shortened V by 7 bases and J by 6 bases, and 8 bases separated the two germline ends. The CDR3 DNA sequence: TGTGCCAGCACAGGGGCCGATACGCAGTATTTT. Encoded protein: CASTGADTQYF.

As DNA, the CDR3 is TGTGCCAGCAGCTTGAGGACGGAGCCCTACGAGCAGTACTTC. Translating it yields CASSLRTEPYEQYF. The genes are TRBV5-5 and TRBJ2-7; no clear D gene. Germline-derived CDR1 and CDR2 are SGHKS and YYEKEE (reference sequence). The CDR3 consists of 14 residues. Trimming removed 1 base at V and 2 bases at J, with 10 bases between.

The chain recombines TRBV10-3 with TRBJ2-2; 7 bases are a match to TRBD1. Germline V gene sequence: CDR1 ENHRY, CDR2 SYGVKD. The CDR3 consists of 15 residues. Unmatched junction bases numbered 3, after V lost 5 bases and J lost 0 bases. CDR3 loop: CAISKGQTNTGELFF. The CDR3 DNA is TGTGCCATCAGTAAGGGACAGACGAACACCGGGGAGCTGTTTTTT.

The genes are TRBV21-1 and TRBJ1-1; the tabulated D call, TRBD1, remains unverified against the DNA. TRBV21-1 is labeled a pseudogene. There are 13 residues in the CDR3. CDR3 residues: CASGHLGLPEAFF. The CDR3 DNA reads TGTGCCAGCGGACACCTCGGGTTACCTGAAGCTTTCTTT.

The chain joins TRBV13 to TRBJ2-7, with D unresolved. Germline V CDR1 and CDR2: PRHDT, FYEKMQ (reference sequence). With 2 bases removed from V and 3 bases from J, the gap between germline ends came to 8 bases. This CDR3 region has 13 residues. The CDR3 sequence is CASSLRGRYEQYF. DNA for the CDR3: TGTGCCAGCAGCTTAAGAGGTCGCTACGAGCAGTACTTC.

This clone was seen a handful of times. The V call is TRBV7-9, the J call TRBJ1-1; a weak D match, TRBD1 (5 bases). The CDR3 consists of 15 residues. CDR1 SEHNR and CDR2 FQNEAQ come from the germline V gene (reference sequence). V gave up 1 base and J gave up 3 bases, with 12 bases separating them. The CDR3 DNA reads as TGTGCCAGCAGCTTAGTACAGGCCGAAGACACTGAAGCTTTCTTT. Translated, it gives CASSLVQAEDTEAFF.

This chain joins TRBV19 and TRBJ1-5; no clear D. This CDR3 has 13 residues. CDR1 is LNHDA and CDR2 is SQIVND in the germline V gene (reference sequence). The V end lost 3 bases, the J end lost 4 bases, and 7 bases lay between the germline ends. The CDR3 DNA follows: TGTGCCAGTAGTATTTCGAGAAATCAGCCCCAGCATTTT. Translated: CASSISRNQPQHF.